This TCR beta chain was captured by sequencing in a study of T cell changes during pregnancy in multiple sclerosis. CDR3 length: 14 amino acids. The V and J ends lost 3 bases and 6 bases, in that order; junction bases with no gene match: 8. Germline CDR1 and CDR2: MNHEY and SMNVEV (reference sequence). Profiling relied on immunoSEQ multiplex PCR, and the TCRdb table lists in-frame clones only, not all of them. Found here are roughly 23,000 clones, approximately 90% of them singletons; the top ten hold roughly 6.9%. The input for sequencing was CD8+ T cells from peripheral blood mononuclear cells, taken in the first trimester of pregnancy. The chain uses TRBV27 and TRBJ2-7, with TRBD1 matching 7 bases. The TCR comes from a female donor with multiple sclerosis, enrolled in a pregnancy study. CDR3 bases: TGTGCCAGCAGTTTTGGCACAGGGGATGGCGAGCAGTACTTC. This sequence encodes CASSFGTGDGEQYF.